This T cell receptor (beta chain) derives from a study of T cell repertoires in cytomegalovirus infection (dated by TCRdb to the late 2010s). General notes on the study: Donor HLA type was relevant to the analysis, because carriage of CMV infection together with the matching HLA type was indicated by public TCR beta signatures. Results the study describes overall, beyond this receptor: In the ex vivo response, HLA-C-restricted CMV-specific TCR beta clonotypes were dominant, and in two of eight donors the single most frequent clonotype came from this HLA-C-restricted group. Cumulative frequency of public TCR beta family members discriminated carriers of CMV infection plus the relevant HLA type in this cohort and an independent 352-donor cohort.

The run used an Illumina HiSeq 1500. Starting from the raw public reads, TCRdb applied fastp trimming at Q25, assembled clones with MiXCR and retained in-frame beta chains. When rows share a CDR3 protein, they turn into one entry using the most common DNA and genes. Here the sample has almost 550,000 distinct CDR3 sequences; more than 15% occur a single time. 24% of the sample is taken by the ten largest. As regards this clonotype: Its antigen specificity is not known. Per-base qualities were not stored, and no clone one base away is much larger.

The trim is 4 bases for V and 4 bases for J, with a gap of 25 bases between the germline ends. As encoded in the germline V gene, CDR1 is SGDLS while CDR2 is YYNGEE. Including the terminal cysteine and phenylalanine, the CDR3 comprises 18 residues. Only the CDR3 region is kept as DNA, spanning 54 bases read in frame from base 1. The TCR sequence derives from a human donor in good health (CMV status not recorded). Some clones in this sample may be carry-over from other donors' samples. The chain couples TRBV9 to TRBJ2-3; the D gene is perhaps TRBD2, from 5 matching bases. Sequences were obtained from CD8+ T cells from PBMCs. CDR3 loop: CASSTPVGLEEGADTQYF. The bases are TGTGCCAGCAGCACCCCCGTTGGGCTAGAAGAGGGCGCAGATACGCAGTATTTT.